A selection of T cell receptor beta chains follows, all from one sample in a study of OX40 agonist ivuxolimab in advanced cancers. This table comes from immunoSEQ multiplex PCR, and its TCRdb copy is limited to in-frame clones, with some not included. The data show 45,000 to 50,000 clones, 85% to 95% seen once. The sample here was CD4+ or CD8+ T cells sorted from blood, taken in a trial of the OX40 agonist ivuxolimab. The receptors were sampled from an adult with an advanced solid tumor such as melanoma, head and neck, liver or kidney cancer. Both conserved end residues are part of each CDR3. A D gene is named only where the DNA matches it firmly. A row's size may be missing; if present it is once, few, many or a size class.

d_gene	v_gene	abundance	j_gene	CDR3nt	CDR3aa
-	TRBV6-1	-	TRBJ2-1	TGTGCCAGCAGTCGACGGAACAGCCCCGATGAGCAGTTCTTC	CASSRRNSPDEQFF
-	TRBV7-3	-	TRBJ2-7	TGTGCCAGCAGCCCCGGGACACACTACGAGCAGTACTTC	CASSPGTHYEQYF
TRBD2	TRBV19	-	TRBJ2-2	TGTGCCAGTAGGCCCTACGGGGGGGATTATCCCGGGGAGCTGTTTTTT	CASRPYGGDYPGELFF
-	TRBV30	-	TRBJ2-7	TGTGCCTGGAGTGTTGAGGCAGGGAGCTCCTACGAGCAGTACTTC	CAWSVEAGSSYEQYF
-	TRBV11-3	-	TRBJ2-1	TGTGCCAGCAGCTTCGGAGAACACGGTATTAATGAGCAGTTCTTC	CASSFGEHGINEQFF
-	TRBV27	-	TRBJ1-4	TGTGCCAGCAGCGACAGGACGAGGCCTAATGAAAAACTGTTTTTT	CASSDRTRPNEKLFF
TRBD1	TRBV5-6	-	TRBJ2-1	TGTGCCAGCAGCTTGGGCGGACAGGGGGGCTACAATGAGCAGTTCTTC	CASSLGGQGGYNEQFF
-	TRBV27	-	TRBJ1-5	TGTGCCAGCAGTTTGAGGGCGAGCAATCAGCCCCAGCATTTT	CASSLRASNQPQHF
-	TRBV6-1	-	TRBJ1-5	TGTGCCAGCAGCCTCAACGGGGGGGATCAGCCCCAGCATTTT	CASSLNGGDQPQHF
TRBD1	TRBV19	few	TRBJ1-4	TGTGCCAGTGGGGGACAGGGGAGTGAAAAACTGTTTTTT	CASGGQGSEKLFF
-	TRBV14	-	TRBJ1-3	TGTGCCAGCAGCCACAAACGGGTCTCTGGAAACACCATATATTTT	CASSHKRVSGNTIYF
-	TRBV7-2	-	TRBJ1-4	TGTGCCAGCAGCGCGTCCGGGACCGCTAATGAAAAACTGTTTTTT	CASSASGTANEKLFF
-	TRBV19	-	TRBJ1-4	TGTGCCAGTAGTATCGGCCACGGAAATGAAAAACTGTTTTTT	CASSIGHGNEKLFF
TRBD2	TRBV27	-	TRBJ2-1	TGTGCCAGCAGTTTGGGGGGGAGAGGCAATGAGCAGTTCTTC	CASSLGGRGNEQFF
-	TRBV5-4	-	TRBJ1-3	TGTGCCAGCAGCCCTATGGCGGAAAACTCTGGAAACACCATATATTTT	CASSPMAENSGNTIYF
TRBD1	TRBV6-5	-	TRBJ1-6	TGTGCCAGCAGAGCAGGGGGAAACTATAATTCACCCCTCCACTTT	CASRAGGNYNSPLHF
TRBD2	TRBV13	-	TRBJ2-1	TGTGCCAGCAGGCCGGGACTAGCGGGTTACAATGAGCAGTTCTTC	CASRPGLAGYNEQFF
-	TRBV30	-	TRBJ2-5	TGTGCCTGGAGTTGGGGGGCTGGGACCCAGTACTTC	CAWSWGAGTQYF
-	TRBV9	-	TRBJ2-1	TGTGCCAGCAGCGTAGCTGGAGGAGGTAATGAGCAGTTCTTC	CASSVAGGGNEQFF
TRBD1	TRBV6-4	-	TRBJ1-5	TGTGCCAGCGCCCAGGGGGACAATCAGCCCCAGCATTTT	CASAQGDNQPQHF
-	TRBV2	few	TRBJ1-5	TGTGCCAGCAGTGCTAGCAATCAGCCCCAGCATTTT	CASSASNQPQHF
-	TRBV10-3	-	TRBJ2-7	TGTGCCATCAGTGAGGAGACAACCGGGACCTACGAGCAGTACTTC	CAISEETTGTYEQYF
-	TRBV6-5	-	TRBJ1-5	TGTGCCAGCAGTTACTCCCCATGGGGCAATCAGCCCCAGCATTTT	CASSYSPWGNQPQHF
-	TRBV30	-	TRBJ1-1	TGTGCCTGGAGTGTAGGGAGACTGAACACTGAAGCTTTCTTT	CAWSVGRLNTEAFF
-	TRBV6-1	-	TRBJ2-1	TGTGCCAGCAGTGAAGCGCGTTCCGTCTACTCCTACAATGAGCAGTTCTTC	CASSEARSVYSYNEQFF
TRBD1	TRBV28	-	TRBJ1-1	TGTGCCAGCAGTTTACAGGGGGCGAAGACTGAAGCTTTCTTT	CASSLQGAKTEAFF
-	TRBV11-3	-	TRBJ2-1	TGTGCCAGCAGCTTAGGGGGGCCCGCTAACAATGAGCAGTTCTTC	CASSLGGPANNEQFF
-	TRBV19	-	TRBJ1-1	TGTGCCAGTAGTGTGCGGCCGAACACTGAAGCTTTCTTT	CASSVRPNTEAFF
-	TRBV7-9	-	TRBJ1-3	TGTGCCAGCAGCTCTGGGGGCTCTGGAAACACCATATATTTT	CASSSGGSGNTIYF
TRBD1	TRBV5-5	-	TRBJ1-1	TGTGCCAGCAGCTTACTCAGGGGGTCGGGGAACACTGAAGCTTTCTTT	CASSLLRGSGNTEAFF
TRBD2	TRBV12-5	-	TRBJ2-2	TGTGCTAGTGGTTTGGCACCAAGTCCGGGACTAGCGGCTCAATCGAACACCGGGGAGCTGTTTTTT	CASGLAPSPGLAAQSNTGELFF
-	TRBV19	-	TRBJ2-3	TGTGCCAGTAGTATAGGAGTGGGACTCACAGATACGCAGTATTTT	CASSIGVGLTDTQYF
TRBD1	TRBV27	-	TRBJ1-5	TGTGCCAGCAGTCCTTTGACAGGGATCAATCAGCCCCAGCATTTT	CASSPLTGINQPQHF
-	TRBV12-5	-	TRBJ1-1	TGTGCTAGTGGCCCCAGGGTGAACACTGAAGCTTTCTTT	CASGPRVNTEAFF
TRBD2	TRBV28	-	TRBJ2-3	TGTGCCAGCAGTCTCCTTAGCGGGCTCACAGATACGCAGTATTTT	CASSLLSGLTDTQYF
-	TRBV5-4	-	TRBJ2-7	TGTGCCAGCAGCCCTGAGGACAGTCCCTACGAGCAGTACTTC	CASSPEDSPYEQYF
-	TRBV11-3	-	TRBJ2-7	TGTGCCAGCAGCTTAAAAAAGACCTACGAGCAGTACTTC	CASSLKKTYEQYF
-	TRBV27	-	TRBJ2-1	TGTGCCAGCAGTTTAACAGGGTGGGCCAGCTCCTACAATGAGCAGTTCTTC	CASSLTGWASSYNEQFF
-	TRBV6-1	-	TRBJ1-5	TGTGCCAGCAGTCTTTTGGGGGGTAGCAATCAGCCCCAGCATTTT	CASSLLGGSNQPQHF
-	TRBV18	-	TRBJ1-6	TGTGCCAGCTCACCATTTCTGGGGAGCTCCTATAATTCACCCCTCCACTTT	CASSPFLGSSYNSPLHF
-	TRBV27	once	TRBJ2-7	TGTGCCAGCAGTCCGGGGGCCATTTTCCTTTACGAGCAGTACTTC	CASSPGAIFLYEQYF
-	TRBV7-2	-	TRBJ2-2	TGTGCCAGCAGCTTAGCGCAGGGGATAGGGACCGGGGAGCTGTTTTTT	CASSLAQGIGTGELFF
-	TRBV7-2	-	TRBJ2-2	TGTGCCAGCAGCTTAGGGGTTCTTGTATCCTCGAACACCGGGGAGCTGTTTTTT	CASSLGVLVSSNTGELFF
TRBD1	TRBV27	-	TRBJ1-2	TGTGCCAGCAGTTCCCGACAGGGCTATGGCTACACCTTC	CASSSRQGYGYTF
-	TRBV2	-	TRBJ1-5	TGTGCCAGCAGTCCTGGCGGTCAGCCCCAGCATTTT	CASSPGGQPQHF
-	TRBV11-2	-	TRBJ2-3	TGTGCCAGCAGCTTGTGGCCCAGAACTAGCACAGATACGCAGTATTTT	CASSLWPRTSTDTQYF
-	TRBV5-5	-	TRBJ2-3	TGTGCCAGCAGCTTTGAAGAGAAGGAAAACACAGATACGCAGTATTTT	CASSFEEKENTDTQYF
TRBD1	TRBV7-9	-	TRBJ1-6	TGTGCCAGCAGCCTAATCCCTCTCACAGGGGGTAGGTCACCCCTCCACTTT	CASSLIPLTGGRSPLHF
-	TRBV27	once	TRBJ1-5	TGTGCCAGCAGAGTGGCAGGGAATCAGCCCCAGCATTTT	CASRVAGNQPQHF
-	TRBV19	-	TRBJ1-1	TGTGCCAGTAGTATTGGTCAGGGAGCTTTCTTT	CASSIGQGAFF
TRBD1	TRBV6-5	-	TRBJ1-1	TGTGCCAGCAGCGACAGGGGGAGGAACACTGAAGCTTTCTTT	CASSDRGRNTEAFF
-	TRBV10-3	-	TRBJ2-1	TGTGCCATCGTGGCGAATGAGCAGTTCTTC	CAIVANEQFF
-	TRBV10-3	-	TRBJ2-6	TGTGCCATCAGTGACGCCTCCTACAAGGGGCCCGGGGCCAACGTCCTGACTTTC	CAISDASYKGPGANVLTF
-	TRBV28	-	TRBJ2-1	TGTGCCAGCAGTCCCAGCGGTTTGCAGGGTAATATGGGCAATGAGCAGTTCTTC	CASSPSGLQGNMGNEQFF
-	TRBV27	-	TRBJ1-1	TGTGCCAGCAGGAACCGGGGCAGGGGTAGGAACGCTGAAGCTTTCTTT	CASRNRGRGRNAEAFF
-	TRBV11-2	-	TRBJ2-5	TGTGCCAGCAGAACCTACCGGGACGGCCAAGAGACCCAGTACTTC	CASRTYRDGQETQYF
-	TRBV27	-	TRBJ1-1	TGTGCCAGCAGTTTACTGGCGGGGTTGAACACTGAAGCTTTCTTT	CASSLLAGLNTEAFF
TRBD2	TRBV29-1	-	TRBJ2-7	TGCAGCGTTACGGCGGGGGGGTCGTACGAGCAGTACTTC	CSVTAGGSYEQYF
-	TRBV2	-	TRBJ2-7	TGTGCCAGCAGTGTCGATCTTGACAGGACCTACGAGCAGTACTTC	CASSVDLDRTYEQYF